These 26 T cell receptor beta chains originate from one sample sequenced in a study of T cell responses to AZD1222 COVID-19 vaccine. Sequencing used immunoSEQ multiplex PCR; TCRdb keeps in-frame clones, though not all of them. The table includes 120,000 or so clones, around 90% detected once. Sequences were derived from peripheral blood, sampled on day 0 of MenACWY control vaccination. These receptors all come from an adult in good health.

The gene calls are TRBV7-2 and TRBJ2-2, with 9 bases that match TRBD1. The CDR3 covers 19 residues. The ends lost 3 bases at V and 5 bases at J; junction bases unmatched: 16. CDR1 is SGHTA and CDR2 is FQGNSA in the germline V gene. CDR3 loop: CASSLRHRGPPGWTGELFF. The CDR3 region has the DNA TGTGCCAGCAGCTTGAGGCACAGGGGGCCCCCAGGTTGGACCGGGGAGCTGTTTTTT.

The chain links TRBV4-3 to TRBJ1-1; D remains ambiguous. The CDR3 totals 15 residues. Per the germline V gene, CDR1 is LGHNA and CDR2 is YSLEER. V was shortened by 0 bases and J by 5 bases, with 13 bases between the two germline ends. In DNA, the CDR3 is TGCGCCAGCAGCCAAGAATGGAGGGCTTTGACTGAAGCTTTCTTT. Translating it yields CASSQEWRALTEAFF.

The genes are TRBV5-1 and TRBJ1-1, with 7 bases matching TRBD1. Germline trimming cut 1 base from V and 2 bases from J; bases unmatched to any gene: 5. The CDR3 runs to 15 residues. Germline lookup yields CDR1 SGHRS and CDR2 YFSETQ. The CDR3 DNA is TGCGCCAGCAGCTTGTGGGGGACAGCAAACACTGAAGCTTTCTTT. Translated, it gives CASSLWGTANTEAFF.

The chain uses TRBV7-9 and TRBJ2-1; 10 positions match TRBD2. V was pared by 5 bases and J by 4 bases, with 5 bases of the junction left unmatched. There are 15 residues in the CDR3. Germline loops: CDR1 SEHNR, CDR2 FQNEAQ (reference sequence). For the CDR3, the DNA is TGTGCCAGCAGCACGACTAGCGGGTCTTACAATGAGCAGTTCTTC. Residues: CASSTTSGSYNEQFF.

The rearrangement links TRBV14 to TRBJ2-5; D possibly corresponds to TRBD2 (5 bases). The CDR3 runs 16 residues. Germline V gene sequence: CDR1 SGHDN, CDR2 FVKESK. Trimming cost V 0 bases and J 5 bases, with 16 bases left between them. CDR3 in DNA: TGTGCCAGCAGCCAAGAAGGGCATCCCCGGAGGGAGACCCAGTACTTC. This codes for CASSQEGHPRRETQYF.

CDR3 coding DNA: TGTGCCAGCTCACCAAACAGGGACAGGGGTATATCCTACGAGCAGTACTTC. This sequence encodes CASSPNRDRGISYEQYF. The chain is built from TRBV18 and TRBJ2-7; 10 bases are shared with TRBD1. The length of the CDR3 is 17 residues. After removal of 2 bases from V and 1 base from J, the junction contained 8 bases not matched to a gene. Looked up from germline, CDR1 is KGHSH and CDR2 is LQKENI.

CDR3 DNA: TGTGCCAGCAGCAATGACCGATTAAGCGGAAACACCATATATTTT. It specifies CASSNDRLSGNTIYF. V is TRBV7-8 and J is TRBJ1-3, with D uncertain. Germline V CDR1 and CDR2: SGHVS, FQNEAQ. The CDR3 consists of 15 residues. V was pared by 5 bases and J by 4 bases, with 15 bases between. The full variable domain, in which reference TRBV7-8 and TRBJ1-3 provide the parts outside the CDR3, is GAGVSQSPRYKVAKRGQDVALRCDPISGHVSLFWYQQALGQGPEFLTYFQNEAQLDKSGLPSDRFFAERPEGSVSTLKIQRTQQEDSAVYLCASSNDRLSGNTIYFGEGSWLTVV.

V and J are TRBV28 and TRBJ1-2, with TRBD1 matching 11 bases. This CDR3 is 15 amino acids long. Germline V gene lookup returns CDR1 MDHEN and CDR2 SYDVKM. V trimming: 5 bases; J trimming: 2 bases; junction bases outside the gene matches: 4. CDR3 amino acids: CASSTDRGLNYGYTF. The CDR3 nucleotides read TGTGCCAGCAGTACGGACAGGGGGCTCAACTATGGCTACACCTTC.

Points on this clone: An end of the junction differs from the germline gene, which may be a read error. J is TRBJ2-4 and V is TRBV2, with 14 bases matching TRBD2. This CDR3 region has 10 residues. Germline lookup yields CDR1 SNHLY and CDR2 FYNNEI. The CDR3 sequence is CASRGTSGSF. The CDR3 DNA is TGTGCCAGCAGGGGGACTAGCGGGAGTTTC.

This clone was seen only once. This chain joins TRBV12-3 or TRBV12-4 and TRBJ2-5; D perhaps matches TRBD2 (7 bases). The CDR3 covers 13 residues. The V and J ends lost 6 bases and 5 bases respectively, with 13 bases between them. In DNA form, the CDR3 reads TGTGCCAGCAGGCCAGGGAGGGGGGAGACCCAGTACTTC. It codes for CASRPGRGETQYF.

This clone appeared a single time. The chain carries TRBV19 and TRBJ2-1; 9 bases are shared with TRBD2. Germline CDR1 and CDR2: LNHDA and SQIVND (reference sequence). CDR3 length: 14 amino acids. V was pared by 7 bases and J by 5 bases, with 6 bases of the junction left unmatched. CDR3 DNA: TGTGCCAGTAACGCGGGGGGGGCCCACAATGAGCAGTTCTTC. Translated: CASNAGGAHNEQFF.

The chain joins TRBV19 to TRBJ1-2; no clear D. This CDR3 has 13 amino acids. V dropped 7 bases and J dropped 1 base, with 10 bases sitting between them. Germline V gene sequence: CDR1 LNHDA, CDR2 SQIVND (reference sequence). The CDR3 protein is CASNYGDNYGYTF. In nucleotides, the CDR3 is TGTGCCAGTAATTATGGGGATAACTATGGCTACACCTTC.

This rearrangement joins TRBV11-3 to TRBJ1-5; possibly TRBD1 for D (6 bases). CDR1 and CDR2 from the germline V gene are SGHNT and YENEEA. Trimming took off 0 bases at V and 4 bases at J, with 25 bases between the two ends. The CDR3 is 20 amino acids. The CDR3 spells CASSLETLTGPTGLNQPQHF. As DNA, the CDR3 is TGTGCCAGCAGCTTAGAGACGCTAACAGGGCCTACAGGGCTTAATCAGCCCCAGCATTTT. Complete variable domain (other parts from reference TRBV11-3 and TRBJ1-5): EAGVVQSPRYKIIEKKQPVAFWCNPISGHNTLYWYLQNLGQGPELLIRYENEEAVDDSQLPKDRFSAERLKGVDSTLKIQPAELGDSAVYLCASSLETLTGPTGLNQPQHFGDGTRLSIL.

The chain couples TRBV7-9 to TRBJ2-1, with 8 positions matching TRBD2. The length of the CDR3 is 14 residues. J lost 4 bases, V lost 3 bases, and 2 bases had no gene match. Germline V gene sequence: CDR1 SEHNR, CDR2 FQNEAQ (reference sequence). CDR3 loop: CASSLGGGYNEQFF. In nucleotides, the CDR3 is TGTGCCAGCAGCTTGGGCGGGGGGTACAATGAGCAGTTCTTC.

V and J are TRBV10-2 and TRBJ2-1; no clear D. With 2 bases removed from V and 9 bases from J, the gap between germline ends came to 11 bases. Germline V gene data show CDR1 as WSHSY and CDR2 as SAAADI. The length of the CDR3 is 13 residues. DNA of the CDR3: TGCGCCAGCAGTGAGATGTGGGTCGGTGAGCAGTTCTTC. This codes for CASSEMWVGEQFF.

V usage is TRBV29-1 and J usage is TRBJ2-2; TRBD2 agrees at 8 bases. After removal of 8 bases from V and 2 bases from J, the junction contained 4 bases not matched to a gene. Germline V lookup: CDR1 SQVTM, CDR2 ANQGSEA. The CDR3 is 13 residues long. The CDR3 is CSSAGDNTGELFF. The CDR3 DNA sequence: TGCAGCTCAGCGGGGGACAACACCGGGGAGCTGTTTTTT.

This clone showed up just once. The chain is built from TRBV20-1 and TRBJ1-6; no firm D call. Looked up from germline, CDR1 is DFQATT and CDR2 is SNEGSKA (reference sequence). CDR3 length equals 17 residues. Between the trimmed V and J ends, which lost 3 bases and 0 bases, there was a span of 15 bases. CDR3 sequence (DNA): TGCAGTGCTAGTAGGAACAGCCTTAGCTCCTATAATTCACCCCTCCACTTT. Amino acid sequence: CSASRNSLSSYNSPLHF.

The rearrangement uses TRBV11-2 and TRBJ2-5; D is possibly TRBD1 (6 bases). This CDR3 region has 15 residues. The V gene lost 1 base and the J gene lost 5 bases, with 14 bases spanning the gap. Germline CDR1 SGHAT, CDR2 FQNNGV. CDR3 region: CASSLAGRGIETQYF. CDR3 DNA: TGTGCCAGCAGCTTAGCCGGCAGGGGAATTGAGACCCAGTACTTC.

As to this clone: The same CDR3 can be traced to other DNA sequences in this sample. The rearrangement links TRBV18 to TRBJ1-2; weak D call: TRBD1 (5 bases). This CDR3 region has 14 residues. Trimming cost V 3 bases and J 1 base, with 9 bases left between them. Germline-derived CDR1 and CDR2 are KGHSH and LQKENI. The CDR3 DNA reads as TGTGCCAGCTCACCGCAGGGAAGTAACTATGGCTACACCTTC. It specifies CASSPQGSNYGYTF.

The count of this clone is one. The chain uses TRBV6-5 and TRBJ2-7, with D possibly TRBD2 on 5 matching bases. V lost 4 bases and J lost 0, with 16 bases in between. The germline V gene encodes CDR1 MNHEY and CDR2 SVGAGI. CDR3 length: 16 amino acids. In DNA, the CDR3 is TGTGCCAGCAGTTTTACCTCAGCGGTTAGCTCCTACGAGCAGTACTTC. Protein product: CASSFTSAVSSYEQYF.

The rearrangement joins TRBV27 to TRBJ2-3, with 9 nucleotides matching TRBD2. This CDR3 has 16 residues. Per germline, CDR1 MNHEY and CDR2 SMNVEV (reference sequence). Losses at the gene ends were 3 bases for V and 3 bases for J; bases not matched to a gene: 7. CDR3 coding DNA: TGTGCCAGCAGTTTTCCGGCGGGAGGGCCAACAGATACGCAGTATTTT. The encoded protein is CASSFPAGGPTDTQYF.

The chain has TRBV30 and TRBJ2-3, with 8 bases identical to TRBD2. Germline trimming cut 3 bases from V and 3 bases from J; bases unmatched to any gene: 5. The length of the CDR3 is 14 residues. In germline, CDR1 is GTSNPN, CDR2 SVGIG (reference sequence). The DNA for the CDR3 is TGTGCCTGGAGGGAGCGGGGGTGGACAGATACGCAGTATTTT. Residues: CAWRERGWTDTQYF.

V is TRBV5-6 and J is TRBJ1-2; TRBD1 is a possible D gene (6 bases). The CDR3 length is 15 residues. V was trimmed by 4 bases and J by 6 bases, leaving 19 bases between them. CDR1 and CDR2 from the germline V gene are SGHDT and YYEEEE. The CDR3 nucleotides read TGTGCCAGCAGCATGGAATCGGCACAGGGCCATGGCTACACCTTC. Translating gives CASSMESAQGHGYTF.

The chain employs TRBV5-6 and TRBJ1-6; 9 bases map to TRBD1. Germline CDR1 reads SGHDT; CDR2 reads YYEEEE. The CDR3 is 14 amino acids. V was pared by 0 bases and J by 9 bases, with 1 base of the junction left unmatched. The CDR3 DNA follows: TGTGCCAGCAGCTTGGGACAGGGGGTTTCACCCCTCCACTTT. Translating gives CASSLGQGVSPLHF.

This clone was detected a few times. The chain links TRBV12-3 or TRBV12-4 to TRBJ2-3, with D possibly TRBD1 on 6 matching bases. Between the trimmed V and J ends, which lost 1 base and 10 bases, there was a span of 12 bases. This CDR3 has 13 amino acids. CDR3 sequence reads: CASSLGGLAAQYF. The CDR3 nucleotides are TGTGCCAGCAGTTTAGGGGGGCTAGCTGCGCAGTATTTT.

This chain joins TRBV5-1 and TRBJ1-4, with TRBD1 identical over 7 bases. CDR3 length: 14 amino acids. Germline CDR1 and CDR2: SGHRS and YFSETQ. V gave up 3 bases and J gave up 7 bases; unmatched junction bases: 6. CDR3: CASSSGTEFEKLFF. The DNA for the CDR3 is TGCGCCAGCAGCTCCGGGACAGAATTTGAAAAACTGTTTTTT.